This entry lists 8 T cell receptor beta chains sequenced from one sample in a study of CD8 T cells in Susac syndrome. cDNA came from roughly 0.53 to 1 ug RNA primed by random hexamers. Via MiXCR, TCRdb re-called the immunoSEQ multiplex PCR reads, giving one row per CDR3 protein. The table lists roughly 330,000 distinct CDR3 sequences, roughly nine tenths of them singletons. Sequencing was done on a sample of CD4+ T cells from PBMCs. These TCRs come from a human donor with multiple sclerosis.

The chain recombines TRBV5-1 with TRBJ2-1, with D maybe TRBD2 (6 bases). CDR1 and CDR2 (germline): SGHRS, YFSETQ. Deletions cut 6 bases from V and 7 bases from J, with 17 bases between. There are 14 residues in the CDR3. The CDR3 protein is CASNLAGMANEQFF. DNA of the CDR3: TGCGCCAGCAACCTTGCGGGGATGGCGAATGAGCAGTTCTTC.

The CDR3 bases are TGTGCCAGCAGCCGCGACTTGACGGGGGGGCTAGAGACCCAGTACTTC. This encodes CASSRDLTGGLETQYF. The gene calls are TRBV11-2 and TRBJ2-5; 8 nucleotides match TRBD2. The CDR3 sequence is 16 residues long. CDR1 and CDR2 from the germline V gene are SGHAT and FQNNGV. J gave up 4 bases and V 5 bases, and 12 bases lay outside the gene matches.

J is TRBJ2-3 and V is TRBV12-3 or TRBV12-4; D remains ambiguous. The CDR3 totals 11 residues. V dropped 1 base and J dropped 7 bases, with 3 bases sitting between them. Written as DNA, the CDR3 is TGTGCCAGCAGTTTAGGTCATACGCAGTATTTT. This codes for CASSLGHTQYF.

CDR3 bases: TGTGCCACCAGTGATCCAACGAACACTGAAGCTTTCTTT. It encodes CATSDPTNTEAFF. This chain links TRBV24-1 with TRBJ1-1; no definite D call. The germline V gene encodes CDR1 KGHDR and CDR2 SFDVKD. The germline V and J ends were trimmed by 3 bases and 1 base, with 5 bases remaining between them. The CDR3 has 13 residues.

The chain recombines TRBV3-1 with TRBJ1-1, with D perhaps TRBD1 (5 bases). The CDR3 is 14 residues long. The germline V and J ends were trimmed by 4 bases and 1 base, with 10 bases remaining between them. The germline V gene has CDR1 LGHDT and CDR2 YNNKEL (reference sequence). CDR3 loop: CASSRADRNTEAFF. CDR3 DNA sequence: TGTGCCAGCAGCCGAGCTGACAGGAACACTGAAGCTTTCTTT.

The J gene is TRBJ1-5, the V gene TRBV27, with D hard to call. Trimming pared 3 bases from V and 6 bases from J, leaving 9 bases between. Germline V gives CDR1 MNHEY, CDR2 SMNVEV (reference sequence). This CDR3 is built from 13 residues. The CDR3 spells CASSFGFGQPQHF. CDR3 nucleotide sequence: TGTGCCAGCAGTTTTGGGTTTGGTCAGCCCCAGCATTTT.

This clonotype showed up just a few times. CDR3 residues: CASRTGVSGANVLTF. Here the CDR3 DNA reads TGTGCCAGTAGAACAGGGGTCTCTGGGGCCAACGTCCTGACTTTC. The V and J genes are TRBV19 and TRBJ2-6; 7 bases align to TRBD1. CDR1 and CDR2 (germline): LNHDA, SQIVND (reference sequence). This CDR3 comprises 15 residues. V lost 6 bases to trimming and J lost 0 bases; unmatched junction nucleotides: 2.

The gene calls are TRBV18 and TRBJ2-7; 8 bases line up with TRBD1. This CDR3 spans 17 amino acids. The germline CDR1 and CDR2 sequences are KGHSH and LQKENI. V lost 3 bases and J lost 4; bases outside the gene matches: 14. The CDR3 is CASSPRNGAGGEYEQYF. CDR3 DNA sequence: TGTGCCAGCTCACCTCGGAACGGGGCAGGGGGCGAGTACGAGCAGTACTTC. Complete variable domain (other parts from reference TRBV18 and TRBJ2-7): NAGVMQNPRHLVRRRGQEARLRCSPMKGHSHVYWYRQLPEEGLKFMVYLQKENIIDESGMPKERFSAEFPKEGPSILRIQQVVRGDSAAYFCASSPRNGAGGEYEQYFGPGTRLTVT.